These 11 T cell receptor beta chains share one sample of origin, sequenced in a study of T cell repertoires in cytomegalovirus infection. No cognate antigen is known for these TCRs. TCRdb reprocessed the reads with MiXCR, giving one entry per CDR3 protein. The table records some 700,000 distinct CDR3 sequences, around 31% of them present only once. Sample: cultured PBMCs, taken from culture after CMV antigen stimulation. The receptors stem from a human donor in good health (CMV status not recorded). Some clones in this sample may be carry-over from other donors' samples.

The chain is built from TRBV29-1 and TRBJ2-3, with D possibly matching TRBD1 (6 bases). CDR1 and CDR2 (germline): SQVTM, ANQGSEA. The V end was cut by 4 bases, the J end by 4 bases, with 12 bases between. CDR3 length: 13 amino acids. The CDR3, as DNA: TGCAGCGTTGGGGGGCGGGTCGCAGATACGCAGTATTTT. Translation: CSVGGRVADTQYF.

This clonotype was counted only a few times. At one boundary the junction diverges from the germline segment, which might be a read error. V gene TRBV7-2 combines with J gene TRBJ2-5; D perhaps matches TRBD2 (6 bases). Germline CDR1 SGHTA, CDR2 FQGNSA. This CDR3 contains 16 residues. CDR3 region: CASSPASGLLLGSLGF. The DNA of the CDR3 is TGTGCCAGCAGCCCCGCGTCTGGACTACTTTTAGGCAGTCTCGGGTTC.

This clonotype was picked up one time. Germline and junction disagree at one end, which may indicate a read error. The chain carries TRBV4-1 and TRBJ2-3; D not resolved. This CDR3 spans 15 amino acids. The germline CDR1 and CDR2 sequences are MGHRA and YSYEKL. In DNA, the CDR3 is TGCGCCAGCAGACAAGGACCGGGCAGCACAGATACGCAGTATTTT. This translates into CASRQGPGSTDTQYF.

The rearrangement links TRBV7-9 to TRBJ1-1, with TRBD1 matching over 8 bases. J lost 11 bases, V lost 3 bases, and 8 bases had no gene match. CDR3 size: 13 residues. Germline V lookup: CDR1 SEHNR, CDR2 FQNEAQ (reference sequence). In nucleotides, the CDR3 is TGTGCCAGCAGCTTTTTACAGGGGGTATGGGCTTTCTTT. Translation gives CASSFLQGVWAFF.

The CDR3 coding sequence is TGTGCCAGCAGCGTAGGGGGGACTAGCGGCCAAGAGACCCAGTACTTC. This gives the protein CASSVGGTSGQETQYF. V is TRBV9 and J is TRBJ2-5; the match to TRBD2 covers 11 bases. Per germline, CDR1 SGDLS and CDR2 YYNGEE. This CDR3 has 16 residues. V lost 0 bases to trimming and J lost 1 base; unmatched junction nucleotides: 2.

The chain recombines TRBV12-3 or TRBV12-4 with TRBJ2-1; a weak D match, TRBD2 (6 bases). The CDR3 covers 12 residues. Trimming stripped 1 base from V and 12 bases from J, with 10 bases between. The CDR3 DNA sequence: TGTGCCAGCAGTTTAGGATCGGGGGTGCAGTTCTTC. The encoded protein is CASSLGSGVQFF.

V and J are TRBV10-3 and TRBJ1-5; maybe TRBD1 (5 bases). The germline V gene has CDR1 ENHRY and CDR2 SYGVKD. The length of the CDR3 is 12 residues. V lost 3 bases to trimming and J lost 6 bases, with 6 bases between them. As DNA, the CDR3 is TGTGCCATCAGTGACAGGGCTCAGCCCCAGCATTTT. Its translation is CAISDRAQPQHF.

In its sample, this clonotype was seen a few times. V is TRBV6-8 and J is TRBJ1-1; 7 nucleotides line up with TRBD1. This CDR3 is built from 13 residues. The ends lost 6 bases at V and 6 bases at J; junction bases unmatched: 7. Germline V lookup: CDR1 MNHGY, CDR2 SAAAGT. The chain's CDR3 is CASSDYRGAEAFF. In DNA form, the CDR3 reads TGTGCCAGCAGCGATTACAGGGGCGCTGAAGCTTTCTTT.

This clonotype occurred a few times. The J gene is TRBJ2-7, the V gene TRBV27; D is possibly TRBD1 or TRBD2 (6 bases each). The CDR3 runs 15 residues. Trimming pared 3 bases from V and 7 bases from J, leaving 19 bases between. The germline CDR1 and CDR2 sequences are MNHEY and SMNVEV (reference sequence). CDR3 DNA sequence: TGTGCCAGCAGTTTCCGGGGGCGCGGAGGGGAAGAGCAGTACTTC. Translated, it gives CASSFRGRGGEEQYF.

This clonotype has only one observation. The chain uses TRBV19 and TRBJ2-7; D is unclear. From germline, CDR1 is LNHDA and CDR2 SQIVND (reference sequence). V gave up 6 bases and J gave up 5 bases, with 20 bases separating them. There are 15 residues in the CDR3. The CDR3 nucleotides read TGTGCCAGTAGATCAACGGTAGAGGTTGGCCACGAGCAGTACTTC. It encodes CASRSTVEVGHEQYF.

In this sample, this clonotype turned up many times. V is TRBV7-2 and J is TRBJ2-3, with 7 bases fitting TRBD2. V lost 1 base and J lost 2; bases outside the gene matches: 6. This CDR3 contains 16 residues. Germline CDR1 and CDR2: SGHTA and FQGNSA. The DNA for the CDR3 is TGTGCCAGCAGCTTAGTGGTAGCGGGTCTCACAGATACGCAGTATTTT. Amino acids: CASSLVVAGLTDTQYF.